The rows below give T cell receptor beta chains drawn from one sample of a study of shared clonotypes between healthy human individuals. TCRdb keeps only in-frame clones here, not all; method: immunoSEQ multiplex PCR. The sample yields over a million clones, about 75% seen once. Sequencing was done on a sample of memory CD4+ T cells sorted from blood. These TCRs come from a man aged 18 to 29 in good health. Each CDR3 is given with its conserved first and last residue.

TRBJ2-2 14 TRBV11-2 CASSLGFVTGELFF
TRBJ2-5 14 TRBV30 CAWTERNPPETQYF
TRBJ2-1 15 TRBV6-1 CASRQTVSSYNEQFF
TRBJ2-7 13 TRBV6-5 CASSRRGTYEQYF
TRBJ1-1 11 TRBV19 CASNQNTEAFF
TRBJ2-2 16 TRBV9 CASSEIAGGYTGELFF
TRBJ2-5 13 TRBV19 CASSMLEGETQYF
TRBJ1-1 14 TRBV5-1 CASSSLGRLSEAFF
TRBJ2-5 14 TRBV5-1 CASSLAREGETQYF
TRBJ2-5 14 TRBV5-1 CASSSGLGAETQYF
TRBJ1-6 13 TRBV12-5 CASGLQGAESLHF
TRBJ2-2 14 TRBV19 CASSTTGVAGELFF
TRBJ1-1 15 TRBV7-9 CASSLGQGPNTEAFF
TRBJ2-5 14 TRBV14 CASSPLGVRETQYF
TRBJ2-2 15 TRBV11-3 CASSAGSSNTGELFF
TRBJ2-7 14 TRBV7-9 CASRTSGGRHEQYF
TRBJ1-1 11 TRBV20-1 CSADDISEAFF
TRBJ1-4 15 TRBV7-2 CASSRGNSFNEKLFF
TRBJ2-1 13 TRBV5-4 CASSGGLDNEQFF
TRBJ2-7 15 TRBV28 CASSMEGTLSYEQYF
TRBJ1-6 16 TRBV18 CASSVRGSEGNSPLHF
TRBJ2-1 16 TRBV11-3 CASSLEGRGRLNEQFF
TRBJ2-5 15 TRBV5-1 CASSLDAGREETQYF
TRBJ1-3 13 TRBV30 CAWNGPPGNTIYF
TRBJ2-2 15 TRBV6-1 CASSEVAYYTGELFF
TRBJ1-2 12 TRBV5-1 CASSLVWDGYTF
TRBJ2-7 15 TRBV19 CASSLPGQGAYEQYF